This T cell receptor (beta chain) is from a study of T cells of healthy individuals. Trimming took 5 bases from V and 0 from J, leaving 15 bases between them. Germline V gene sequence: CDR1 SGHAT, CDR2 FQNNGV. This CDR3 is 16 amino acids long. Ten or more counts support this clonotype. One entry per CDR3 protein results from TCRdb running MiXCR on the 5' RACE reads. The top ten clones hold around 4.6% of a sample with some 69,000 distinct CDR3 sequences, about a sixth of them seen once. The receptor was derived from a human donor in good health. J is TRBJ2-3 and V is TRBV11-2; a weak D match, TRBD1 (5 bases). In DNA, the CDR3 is TGTGCCAGCAGCCCTAGGACACGGCAAAGCACAGATACGCAGTATTTT. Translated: CASSPRTRQSTDTQYF.